This entry lists 15 T cell receptor beta chains sequenced from one sample in a study of somatic mutations in cytotoxic T cells in rheumatoid arthritis. Measured with immunoSEQ multiplex PCR; TCRdb has only the in-frame clones, and not every one. The sample yields 12,000 or so clones, approximately 70% seen once. The sample consisted of CD8+ T cells sorted from blood. The receptors were sampled from a man in his 60s in good health.

The rearrangement joins TRBV19 to TRBJ1-1; D might be TRBD1 (6 bases). The CDR3 is 15 residues long. Germline V gene lookup returns CDR1 LNHDA and CDR2 SQIVND (reference sequence). The V gene lost 0 bases and the J gene lost 4 bases, with 12 bases spanning the gap. The CDR3 spells CASSIERGPGTEAFF. The CDR3 nucleotides are TGTGCCAGTAGTATAGAGCGGGGGCCTGGCACTGAAGCTTTCTTT.

This clone occurred once. This chain joins TRBV11-2 and TRBJ2-3; D gene uncertain. This CDR3 has 15 residues. V gave up 5 bases and J gave up 4 bases, with 16 bases separating them. Germline V gives CDR1 SGHAT, CDR2 FQNNGV. DNA of the CDR3: TGTGCCAGCAGCCATCGCCTGCTTATGGCAGATACGCAGTATTTT. Amino acids: CASSHRLLMADTQYF.

The genes are TRBV7-9 and TRBJ2-1; D tentatively fits TRBD1 or TRBD2 (6 bases each). Germline V gene sequence: CDR1 SEHNR, CDR2 FQNEAQ (reference sequence). Between the trimmed V and J ends, which lost 1 base and 9 bases, there was a span of 19 bases. This CDR3 is 16 amino acids long. The CDR3 loop is CASSLESIWGAVEQFF. Here the CDR3 DNA reads TGTGCCAGCAGCTTAGAGTCTATTTGGGGGGCTGTTGAGCAGTTCTTC. Combining the CDR3 with reference TRBV7-9 and TRBJ2-1 gives the whole variable domain DTGVSQNPRHKITKRGQNVTFRCDPISEHNRLYWYRQTLGQGPEFLTYFQNEAQLEKSRLLSDRFSAERPKGSFSTLEIQRTEQGDSAMYLCASSLESIWGAVEQFFGPGTRLTVL.

This clone was counted a few times. The chain couples TRBV28 to TRBJ2-7; 7 positions agree with TRBD2. CDR3 length: 11 residues. Germline-derived CDR1 and CDR2 are MDHEN and SYDVKM. V gave up 8 bases and J gave up 4 bases; unmatched junction bases: 2. Here the CDR3 reads CASSSGYEQYF. CDR3 coding DNA: TGTGCCAGCTCTAGCGGATACGAGCAGTACTTC.

The sample holds a few counts of this clone. The rearrangement links TRBV2 to TRBJ2-2; D remains unclear. Germline V gene lookup returns CDR1 SNHLY and CDR2 FYNNEI. Trimming cost V 8 bases and J 2 bases, with 6 bases left between them. CDR3 length equals 12 residues. The CDR3 sequence is CASSPNTGELFF. The DNA of the CDR3 is TGTGCCAGCTCCCCTAACACCGGGGAGCTGTTTTTT.

V gene TRBV28 combines with J gene TRBJ1-2; D not resolved. Germline lookup yields CDR1 MDHEN and CDR2 SYDVKM. Trimming shortened V by 2 bases and J by 0 bases, and 7 bases separated the two germline ends. The CDR3 length is 14 residues. This chain's CDR3 is CASSLVPSNYGYTF. The CDR3 DNA reads as TGTGCCAGCAGTTTAGTTCCTTCTAACTATGGCTACACCTTC.

The V and J genes are TRBV5-6 and TRBJ1-2, with D uncertain. The CDR3 totals 15 residues. Germline CDR1 is SGHDT and CDR2 is YYEEEE. Trimming left V 3 bases short and J 4 bases short, with 16 bases between. The CDR3 DNA sequence: TGTGCCAGCAGCTCCCAAACATGGGGAGGCTATGGCTACACCTTC. Translation gives CASSSQTWGGYGYTF.

V gene TRBV28 combines with J gene TRBJ2-5; 7 nucleotides agree with TRBD1. CDR3 length: 15 amino acids. The trim removed 5 bases at V and 2 bases at J, leaving 8 bases unmatched. CDR1 and CDR2 from the germline V gene are MDHEN and SYDVKM. Written as DNA, the CDR3 is TGTGCCAGCAGTCCCCACGGGACAGAGCAAGAGACCCAGTACTTC. It specifies CASSPHGTEQETQYF.

V is TRBV29-1 and J is TRBJ2-1; 9 positions agree with TRBD1. V lost 1 base, J lost 3 bases, and 13 bases stayed unmatched. Germline CDR1 SQVTM, CDR2 ANQGSEA. CDR3 length equals 18 residues. In DNA form, the CDR3 reads TGCAGCGTTGAAGGGGGCGTGATACAGGGGGCTAACTACAATGAGCAGTTCTTC. It translates to CSVEGGVIQGANYNEQFF.

V gene TRBV4-1 combines with J gene TRBJ2-7, with a possible D match to TRBD2 (6 bases). This CDR3 is 15 amino acids long. In germline, CDR1 is MGHRA, CDR2 YSYEKL. V was clipped by 0 bases and J by 0 bases, with 9 bases between them. The CDR3 reads CASSQDPGGSYEQYF. The CDR3 region has the DNA TGCGCCAGCAGCCAAGATCCCGGGGGCTCCTACGAGCAGTACTTC.

This rearrangement joins TRBV2 to TRBJ1-2; 7 bases map to TRBD1. This CDR3 contains 13 residues. Losses at the gene ends were 7 bases for V and 4 bases for J; bases not matched to a gene: 6. Germline V gene lookup returns CDR1 SNHLY and CDR2 FYNNEI. CDR3 protein: CASNGEGAYGYTF. In nucleotides, the CDR3 is TGTGCCAGCAATGGAGAGGGGGCCTATGGCTACACCTTC.

V is TRBV19 and J is TRBJ1-1, with D perhaps TRBD1 (6 bases). The CDR3 length is 14 residues. With 8 bases removed from V and 0 bases from J, the gap between germline ends came to 13 bases. The germline CDR1 and CDR2 sequences are LNHDA and SQIVND (reference sequence). CDR3 region: CASRSTGLNTEAFF. The DNA for the CDR3 is TGTGCCAGTCGGTCGACAGGATTGAACACTGAAGCTTTCTTT.

V gene TRBV4-2 combines with J gene TRBJ2-2; D remains unclear. The CDR3 contains 12 residues. CDR1 is LGHNA and CDR2 is YNFKEQ in the germline V gene. Trimming left V 4 bases short and J 7 bases short, with 7 bases between. The CDR3 nucleotides read TGTGCCAGCAGCCCAGATCGCGGGGAGCTGTTTTTT. As protein: CASSPDRGELFF.

V usage is TRBV27 and J usage is TRBJ1-2; D is unclear. Deletions cut 7 bases from V and 4 bases from J, with 16 bases between. Germline V gives CDR1 MNHEY, CDR2 SMNVEV (reference sequence). The CDR3 is made up of 14 amino acids. CDR3 in DNA: TGTGCCAGCACCTTGGCCTGGCCTGGCTATGGCTACACCTTC. Protein sequence: CASTLAWPGYGYTF.

The chain employs TRBV28 and TRBJ1-5, with 9 bases fitting TRBD1. This CDR3 is 16 amino acids long. The germline gives CDR1 MDHEN, CDR2 SYDVKM. Unmatched junction bases numbered 7, after V lost 5 bases and J lost 2 bases. This chain's CDR3 is CASSLQGAYGNQPQHF. DNA for the CDR3: TGTGCCAGCAGTCTACAGGGGGCGTATGGCAATCAGCCCCAGCATTTT.